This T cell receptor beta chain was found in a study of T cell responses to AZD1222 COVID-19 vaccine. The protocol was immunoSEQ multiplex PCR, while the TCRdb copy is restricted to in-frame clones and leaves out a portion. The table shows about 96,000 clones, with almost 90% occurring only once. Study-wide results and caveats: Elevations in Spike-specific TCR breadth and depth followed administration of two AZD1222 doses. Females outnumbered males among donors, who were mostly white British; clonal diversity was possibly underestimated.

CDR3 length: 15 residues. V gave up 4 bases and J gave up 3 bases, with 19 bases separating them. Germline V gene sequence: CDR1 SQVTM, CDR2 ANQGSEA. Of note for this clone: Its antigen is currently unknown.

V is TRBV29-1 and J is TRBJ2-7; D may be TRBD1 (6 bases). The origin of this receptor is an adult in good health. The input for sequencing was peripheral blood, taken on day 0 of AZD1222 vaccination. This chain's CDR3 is CSVVLLRDTFYEQYF. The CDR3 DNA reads TGCAGCGTTGTTCTCCTCCGGGACACCTTCTACGAGCAGTACTTC.